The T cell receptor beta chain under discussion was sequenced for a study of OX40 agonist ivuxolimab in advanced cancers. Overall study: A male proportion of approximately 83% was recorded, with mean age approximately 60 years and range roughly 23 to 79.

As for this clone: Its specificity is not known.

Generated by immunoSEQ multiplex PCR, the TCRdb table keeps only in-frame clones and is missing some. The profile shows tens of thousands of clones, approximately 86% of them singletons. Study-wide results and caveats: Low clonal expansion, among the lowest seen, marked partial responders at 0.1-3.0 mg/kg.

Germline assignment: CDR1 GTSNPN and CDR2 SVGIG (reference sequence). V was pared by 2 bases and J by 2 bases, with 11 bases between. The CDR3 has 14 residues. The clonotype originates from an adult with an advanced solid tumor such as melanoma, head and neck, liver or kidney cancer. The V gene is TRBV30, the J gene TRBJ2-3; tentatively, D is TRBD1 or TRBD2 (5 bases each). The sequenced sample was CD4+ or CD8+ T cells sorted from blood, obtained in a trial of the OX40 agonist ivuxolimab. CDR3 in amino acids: CAWSRDHYTDTQYF. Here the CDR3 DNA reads TGTGCCTGGAGTCGGGACCACTACACAGATACGCAGTATTTT.